This T cell receptor beta chain emerged from a study of blood T cell repertoires in COVID-19. About the research overall: The cDNA or gDNA used as material had been derived from T cells, B-cell-depleted T cells, or PBMCs.

In germline, CDR1 is KGHSH, CDR2 LQKENI. The CDR3 has 14 amino acids. V shed 7 bases, J shed 4 bases, and the junction held 9 bases outside the gene matches. Some clones are missing from TCRdb's copy, which holds only in-frame ones; the method was immunoSEQ multiplex PCR. The table has approximately 130,000 clones, roughly 88% seen once. The sequence came from a man between 50 and 59 years old with acute or convalescent COVID-19. J is TRBJ2-7 and V is TRBV18; 8 bases line up with TRBD2. The sequenced sample was peripheral blood. Here the CDR3 DNA reads TGTGCCAGCTTCACTAAAGCGGGGGCGTACGAGCAGTACTTC. Its translation: CASFTKAGAYEQYF.